Listed below are T cell receptor beta chains from one sample, sequenced in a study of T cell responses to AZD1222 COVID-19 vaccine. Using immunoSEQ multiplex PCR, the repertoire was profiled, and TCRdb retains in-frame clones only, with some absent. The repertoire holds roughly 70,000 clones, with about 83% as singletons. Sequences were derived from peripheral blood, sampled 28 days after the second AZD1222 dose. The receptors stem from an adult who received the AZD1222 COVID-19 vaccine. Each CDR3 is given with its conserved first and last residue. Fields, in order: J gene, clone size, V gene, D gene, CDR3 DNA, CDR3 protein. The D gene is left open where the match is weak. A clone size is listed for some rows: how often the clone was seen (once, few, many), or a class if it is expanded.

TRBJ1-6,.,TRBV3-1/TRBV3-2,TRBD1,TGTGCCAGCAGCGGTGGCCCCGGGACAGGGGGATATTCACCCCTCCACTTT,CASSGGPGTGGYSPLHF
TRBJ1-1,.,TRBV18,TRBD1,TGTGCCAGCTCACCAGGACAGGGCGAGATTAGAGCTTTCTTT,CASSPGQGEIRAFF
TRBJ1-5,.,TRBV7-2,.,TGTGCCAGCAGCTTAGGGTCCAGCCATCAGCCCCAGCATTTT,CASSLGSSHQPQHF
TRBJ1-2,few,TRBV7-9,.,TGTGCCAGCAGCTTACCGGGGGCCGGCGCCTATGGCTACACCTTC,CASSLPGAGAYGYTF
TRBJ1-2,few,TRBV18,.,TGTGCCAGCTCACCAGGAACCGGGCTTAACTATGGCTACACCTTC,CASSPGTGLNYGYTF
TRBJ2-3,.,TRBV29-1,.,TGCAGCGTTGAAGAGTTGCTGGATACGCAGTATTTT,CSVEELLDTQYF
TRBJ1-1,once,TRBV7-9,.,TGTGCCAGCAGCTTATTGCCGGCTGAAGCTTTCTTT,CASSLLPAEAFF
TRBJ2-1,.,TRBV6-2/TRBV6-3,.,TGTGCCAGCAGTTCTACAGAGCGTGGTGAGCAGTTCTTC,CASSSTERGEQFF
TRBJ2-7,once,TRBV7-2,TRBD1,TGTGCCAGCAGCTTCGACAGGGGAAAGTCCTACGAGCAGTACTTC,CASSFDRGKSYEQYF
TRBJ2-3,.,TRBV5-1,.,TGCGCCAGCAGCCCGGAGGGCGGTCGCACAGATACGCAGTATTTT,CASSPEGGRTDTQYF
TRBJ1-1,.,TRBV6-2/TRBV6-3,.,TGTGCCAGCAGTTTCCAGGGGATTAGGTCTGAAGCTTTCTTT,CASSFQGIRSEAFF
TRBJ2-1,many,TRBV15,TRBD2,TGTGCCACCAGCGTCCAGACTAGCGGCAGTGATGAGCAGTTCTTC,CATSVQTSGSDEQFF
TRBJ2-3,once,TRBV9,.,TGTGCCAGCAGCGTATCCGCTGGGGGGCAGTCAGATACGCAGTATTTT,CASSVSAGGQSDTQYF
TRBJ2-5,.,TRBV11-3,.,TGTGCCAGCAGCTTTAGAGGGCAAGAGACCCAGTACTTC,CASSFRGQETQYF
TRBJ1-5,.,TRBV7-8,TRBD1,TGTGCCAGCGCTAGAACAGGGGGTGGGCAGCCCCAGCATTTT,CASARTGGGQPQHF
TRBJ1-5,.,TRBV5-1,.,TGCGCCAGCAGCTTGCAGCCGGGCGATCAGCCCCAGCATTTT,CASSLQPGDQPQHF
TRBJ1-6,.,TRBV3-1/TRBV3-2,.,TGTGCCAGCAGCCAACTCAGGATTGGGGGGGCGGGCCGAAAAAATAATTCACCCCTCCACTTT,CASSQLRIGGAGRKNNSPLHF
TRBJ1-5,.,TRBV30,.,TGTGCCTGGAGTGGAGGGAGTCAGCCCCAGCATTTT,CAWSGGSQPQHF
TRBJ2-7,.,TRBV5-4,.,TGTGCCAGCAGCTTGAGGCCAAGCTCCTACGAGCAGTACTTC,CASSLRPSSYEQYF
TRBJ2-7,.,TRBV7-8,TRBD1,TGTGCCAGCAGCTTCACCCTAAAGACAGGGGACCACGAGCAGTACTTC,CASSFTLKTGDHEQYF
TRBJ1-6,.,TRBV14,.,TGTGCCAGCAGCCAGAGGGTAGGACCCCTCCACTTT,CASSQRVGPLHF
TRBJ2-1,.,TRBV20-1,.,TGCAGTGCTTTAGCCAATGAGCAGTTCTTC,CSALANEQFF
TRBJ2-7,.,TRBV12-5,TRBD2,TGTGCTAGTGGTTTGGTAATCTCTAGCGGGGTCGAGCAGTACTTC,CASGLVISSGVEQYF
TRBJ1-1,.,TRBV2,.,TGTGCCAGCAGTGTGGGGCAGGAGGGGATGGACACTGAAGCTTTCTTT,CASSVGQEGMDTEAFF
TRBJ2-7,once,TRBV5-4,.,TGTGCCAGCAGCTTGGGGGAGACAATCTACGAGCAGTACTTC,CASSLGETIYEQYF
TRBJ1-4,.,TRBV5-3,.,TGTGCCAGAAGTTACAGGGTTAACAAGGCAACTAATGAAAAACTGTTTTTT,CARSYRVNKATNEKLFF
TRBJ1-2,.,TRBV20-1,.,TGCAGTCTGACAAGCGGCTATGGCTACACCTTC,CSLTSGYGYTF
TRBJ2-3,.,TRBV6-1,.,TGTGCCAGCAGTGAAATCCAACAGGCCGATACGCAGTATTTT,CASSEIQQADTQYF
TRBJ1-1,once,TRBV4-3,.,TGCGCCAGCAGCCAAGATTCCGGTGGGGGGGCTTTCTTT,CASSQDSGGGAFF
TRBJ1-5,.,TRBV28,.,TGTGCCAGCAGTTCCGGGGGAGGGGACGGCAATCAGCCCCAGCATTTT,CASSSGGGDGNQPQHF
TRBJ1-1,once,TRBV7-9,TRBD1,TGTGCCAGCAGCCCGACAGGGGGCGCGGGGAACACTGAAGCTTTCTTT,CASSPTGGAGNTEAFF
TRBJ2-3,.,TRBV4-3,.,TGCGCCAGCAGCCAAGAGTACAGGGGACTAAGCACAGATACGCAGTATTTT,CASSQEYRGLSTDTQYF
TRBJ1-2,.,TRBV5-1,.,TGCGCCAGCAGCATCGACCCGACTTATGGCTACACCTTC,CASSIDPTYGYTF
TRBJ2-3,once,TRBV5-6,TRBD1,TGTGCCAGCAGCTTCAGGGGGCCAGTGTCAGATACGCAGTATTTT,CASSFRGPVSDTQYF
TRBJ1-1,.,TRBV5-1,.,TGCGCCAGCAGCCCAGCCGCCGGCAGCGAAGCTTTCTTT,CASSPAAGSEAFF
TRBJ1-2,.,TRBV28,.,TGTGCCAGCAGTCCGGGACCCTATGGCTACACCTTC,CASSPGPYGYTF
TRBJ1-1,.,TRBV15,.,TGTGCCACCAGCAGAGAGACCCAGGGAGCTTTCTTT,CATSRETQGAFF
TRBJ1-5,.,TRBV11-2,.,TGTGCCAGCAGCTTATCACGAGGCGATTATAGCAATCAGCCCCAGCATTTT,CASSLSRGDYSNQPQHF
TRBJ2-7,.,TRBV5-6,.,TGTGCCAGCAGCATAGGTCCCGAGCAGTACTTC,CASSIGPEQYF
TRBJ1-5,.,TRBV19,TRBD1,TGTGCCACCTCACCCTACTCAGGGGGGGTTCAGCCCCAGCATTTT,CATSPYSGGVQPQHF
TRBJ1-5,.,TRBV5-6,TRBD1,TGTGCCAGCAGCTCTGGGCAGGGACAGGGTTCGAATCAGCCCCAGCATTTT,CASSSGQGQGSNQPQHF
TRBJ1-1,.,TRBV15,.,TGTGCCACCAGCAGAGAGGGTTACGCTTTCTTT,CATSREGYAFF
TRBJ1-4,.,TRBV6-1,.,TGTGCCAGCAGTGTCGCGGTACAGGGCGGTAATGAAAAACTGTTTTTT,CASSVAVQGGNEKLFF
TRBJ2-1,once,TRBV5-4,.,TGTGCCAGCAGCTTCACTAGGTGGGGCTCCTACAATGAGCAGTTCTTC,CASSFTRWGSYNEQFF
TRBJ2-7,.,TRBV6-2/TRBV6-3,.,TGTGCCAGCAGTTATTCGAGACATGCCTACGAGCAGTACTTC,CASSYSRHAYEQYF
TRBJ1-4,few,TRBV28,TRBD1,TGTGCCAGCAGTTTAGGACAGGAGCCAGAAAAACTGTTTTTT,CASSLGQEPEKLFF
TRBJ2-3,.,TRBV12-2,.,TGTGCAAGTCGCTCCGGGGTTGGAATAGATACGCAGTATTTT,CASRSGVGIDTQYF
TRBJ2-1,.,TRBV5-1,.,TGCGCCAGCAGCCCTAGTAGGAGTACTAGTGGGGAGCAGTTCTTC,CASSPSRSTSGEQFF
TRBJ1-1,.,TRBV7-9,TRBD1,TGTGCCAGCAGCCCAGCTGTAACAGGGGTCACTGAAGCTTTCTTT,CASSPAVTGVTEAFF
TRBJ1-2,few,TRBV6-2/TRBV6-3,.,TGTGCCAGCAGTTCCGCGGGGTTACCCTATGGCTACACCTTC,CASSSAGLPYGYTF
TRBJ2-2,.,TRBV13,TRBD2,TGTGCCAGCAGCTACGTCGGGCTAGCGGGGGGGCCCGGGGAGCTGTTTTTT,CASSYVGLAGGPGELFF
TRBJ2-7,.,TRBV5-6,.,TGTGCCAGCAGCCTATTAGGGCGGGGTAGCTACGAGCAGTACTTC,CASSLLGRGSYEQYF
TRBJ2-2,.,TRBV13,.,TGTGCCAGCAGCTTAGGTGCTGGGGCCGGGGAGCTGTTTTTT,CASSLGAGAGELFF
TRBJ1-5,.,TRBV19,.,TGTGCCAGTAGTATGGCGCGGGATCAGCCCCAGCATTTT,CASSMARDQPQHF
TRBJ1-2,.,TRBV13,TRBD1,TGTGCCAGCAGCTTAGGGGGACAGGTTTTAATCTATGGCTACACCTTC,CASSLGGQVLIYGYTF
TRBJ2-1,.,TRBV30,.,TGTGCCTGGAGCGCCGGGACGGTCGGCAATGAGCAGTTCTTC,CAWSAGTVGNEQFF
TRBJ1-2,.,TRBV7-6,.,TGTGCCAGCAGCCCTAGAGGGGGGCTCTATGGCTACACCTTC,CASSPRGGLYGYTF
TRBJ2-5,.,TRBV11-2,TRBD2,TGTGCCAGCAGCTTAGATTCGGCGGGAGTGAGCCAAGAGACCCAGTACTTC,CASSLDSAGVSQETQYF
TRBJ1-4,once,TRBV7-2,.,TGTGCCAGCAGCTTAGAAATGGGATTGGGGAAACTGTTTTTT,CASSLEMGLGKLFF